A selection of T cell receptor beta chains follows, all from one sample in a study of T-cell memory formation after mild COVID-19. MiXCR was run by TCRdb on the 5' RACE reads, yielding one entry per CDR3 protein. The sample holds around 410,000 distinct CDR3 sequences; 23% are singletons and the top ten take about an eighth. The specimen sequenced was PBMCs or a T cell subset sorted from them (not recorded which). The receptors here all came from an adult woman who had mild COVID-19 (a few samples of this study predate the infection). Cell type and time point are not known. The CDR3 runs from the conserved cysteine through the conserved F or W. The D gene is left open where the match is weak. Size values are once, few and many counts, or a class for expanded clones, and some rows have none.

cdr3_length,j_call,d_call,v_call,clone_size,cdr3_aa,cdr3_nt
15,TRBJ1-1,TRBD1,TRBV6-5,-,CASSSRQGASTEAFF,TGTGCCAGCAGTTCGCGACAGGGGGCGAGCACTGAAGCTTTCTTT
11,TRBJ2-5,-,TRBV20-1,-,CSALRTETQYF,TGCAGTGCCCTCCGAACGGAGACCCAGTACTTC
13,TRBJ1-5,-,TRBV2,-,CASTWQENQPQHF,TGTGCCAGCACGTGGCAGGAGAATCAGCCCCAGCATTTT
15,TRBJ2-1,-,TRBV29-1,few,CSVAGGDSSYNEQFF,TGCAGCGTCGCTGGGGGAGATAGCTCCTACAATGAGCAGTTCTTC
15,TRBJ2-1,TRBD2,TRBV4-3,few,CASSQEGTRTYEQFF,TGCGCCAGCAGCCAAGAGGGGACTAGGACCTACGAGCAGTTCTTC
15,TRBJ2-7,TRBD2,TRBV6-5,few,CASSYSGRELHEQYF,TGTGCCAGCAGTTACTCCGGGCGGGAGCTTCACGAGCAGTACTTC
12,TRBJ2-3,-,TRBV9,-,CASSKSTDTQYF,TGTGCCAGCAGCAAAAGCACAGATACGCAGTATTTT
14,TRBJ1-1,-,TRBV5-1,-,CASSLAGKNTEAFF,TGCGCCAGCAGCCTGGCCGGTAAGAACACTGAAGCTTTCTTT
18,TRBJ2-3,TRBD2,TRBV5-4,once,CASSKGLAGGRGTDTQYF,TGTGCCAGCAGCAAGGGACTAGCGGGGGGCCGGGGCACAGATACGCAGTATTTT
15,TRBJ2-7,TRBD2,TRBV11-2,-,CASSLGSAGPGEQYF,TGTGCCAGCAGCTTAGGTTCAGCGGGACCCGGCGAGCAGTACTTC
15,TRBJ1-4,-,TRBV7-2,few,CASSLDPDSQEKLFF,TGTGCCAGCAGCTTAGATCCGGACAGTCAAGAAAAACTGTTTTTT
14,TRBJ1-6,-,TRBV5-1,-,CASSLGHLESPLHF,TGCGCCAGCAGCTTGGGACACCTCGAGTCACCCCTCCACTTT
15,TRBJ2-5,TRBD2,TRBV5-1,few,CASSFGTSGGETQYF,TGCGCCAGCAGCTTCGGGACTAGCGGGGGTGAGACCCAGTACTTC
11,TRBJ2-7,-,TRBV12-3/TRBV12-4,-,CASGRRYEQYF,TGTGCCAGTGGACGGCGCTACGAGCAGTACTTC
16,TRBJ2-1,-,TRBV4-1,-,CASSQGGGRRAYEQFF,TGCGCCAGCAGCCAAGGAGGAGGTCGCAGGGCTTATGAGCAGTTCTTC
14,TRBJ1-1,TRBD1,TRBV12-3/TRBV12-4,few,CASSLEQGWTEAFF,TGTGCCAGCAGTTTAGAACAGGGGTGGACTGAGGCTTTCTTT
15,TRBJ1-3,-,TRBV4-1,-,CASSQALRGGNTIYF,TGCGCCAGCAGCCAAGCCCTCAGAGGTGGAAACACCATATATTTT
17,TRBJ2-2,TRBD2,TRBV5-1,-,CASSLALAGEPTGELFF,TGCGCCAGCAGCTTGGCACTAGCGGGGGAACCCACCGGGGAGCTGTTTTTT
15,TRBJ2-5,-,TRBV12-3/TRBV12-4,-,CASSSRDQGMETQYF,TGTGCCAGCAGTTCCAGAGACCAGGGGATGGAGACCCAGTACTTC
13,TRBJ2-1,-,TRBV7-3,-,CASSLMGGDEQFF,TGTGCCAGCAGCTTAATGGGTGGGGATGAGCAGTTCTTC
15,TRBJ2-1,-,TRBV11-2,few,CASSLEPRPYNEQFF,TGTGCCAGCAGCTTAGAACCTAGACCCTACAATGAGCAGTTCTTC
18,TRBJ2-2,TRBD1,TRBV7-6,few,CASSARPLQGAVTGELFF,TGTGCCAGCAGCGCCCGTCCCCTACAGGGGGCGGTCACCGGGGAGCTGTTTTTT
13,TRBJ2-5,-,TRBV6-5,-,CASSSVAQETQYF,TGTGCCAGCAGTTCCGTAGCCCAAGAGACCCAGTACTTC
15,TRBJ2-1,-,TRBV4-3,-,CASSQEKSSYNEQFF,TGCGCCAGCAGCCAAGAAAAGAGCTCCTACAATGAGCAGTTCTTC
15,TRBJ2-5,-,TRBV4-3,-,CASSQDYGYTETQYF,TGCGCCAGCAGCCAAGATTATGGGTATACAGAGACCCAGTACTTC
13,TRBJ1-1,-,TRBV15,-,CATSREPLSEAFF,TGTGCCACCAGCAGAGAACCCCTCTCTGAAGCTTTCTTT
14,TRBJ2-7,TRBD1,TRBV5-6,many,CASSLTGGEDEQYF,TGTGCCAGCAGCTTGACAGGGGGCGAAGACGAGCAGTACTTC
12,TRBJ2-7,-,TRBV12-3/TRBV12-4,-,CASSDSSYEQYF,TGTGCCAGCAGCGACAGCTCCTACGAGCAGTACTTC
14,TRBJ2-5,TRBD2,TRBV20-1,-,CSARDLRGEETQYF,TGCAGTGCTAGAGATCTCCGGGGGGAAGAGACCCAGTACTTC
14,TRBJ1-3,TRBD1,TRBV5-1,few,CASGTGGSGNTIYF,TGCGCCAGCGGAACAGGGGGATCTGGAAACACCATATATTTT
14,TRBJ2-5,-,TRBV5-5,few,CASSLGSQRETQYF,TGTGCCAGCAGCTTGGGGTCCCAGCGAGAGACCCAGTACTTC
14,TRBJ1-2,TRBD1,TRBV27,-,CASSRGQGNYGYTF,TGTGCCAGCAGTCGGGGACAGGGTAACTATGGCTACACCTTC
16,TRBJ2-4,-,TRBV27,few,CASTSLLSLAKNIQYF,TGTGCCAGCACCAGCCTTTTGTCGTTAGCCAAAAACATTCAGTACTTC
13,TRBJ1-1,-,TRBV7-2,-,CASSPMMNTEAFF,TGTGCCAGCAGTCCAATGATGAACACTGAAGCTTTCTTT
12,TRBJ2-7,-,TRBV5-6,-,CASSLTRVEQYF,TGTGCCAGCAGCCTGACGAGGGTCGAGCAGTACTTC
14,TRBJ2-7,TRBD2,TRBV5-1,-,CASTPSGGRYEQYF,TGCGCCAGCACCCCGTCGGGAGGGAGGTACGAGCAGTACTTC
16,TRBJ2-5,-,TRBV28,-,CASSSSLTGAGETQYF,TGTGCCAGCAGTTCTTCCCTGACGGGAGCAGGAGAGACCCAGTACTTC
11,TRBJ1-1,-,TRBV29-1,-,CSVEKRAVTFF,TGCAGCGTTGAAAAGAGGGCGGTAACTTTCTTT
15,TRBJ2-3,-,TRBV5-1,many,CASSPQGQRADTQYF,TGCGCCAGCAGCCCCCAGGGTCAGCGAGCGGATACGCAGTATTTT
15,TRBJ2-5,-,TRBV9,many,CASSGAPGGAETQYF,TGTGCCAGCAGCGGAGCCCCCGGCGGGGCTGAGACCCAGTACTTC
15,TRBJ2-1,-,TRBV25-1,many,CASSERLEAHNEQFF,TGTGCCAGCAGTGAACGTCTAGAAGCCCACAATGAGCAGTTCTTC
13,TRBJ2-5,TRBD2,TRBV7-9,many,CASSLGGTETQYF,TGTGCCAGCAGCTTGGGGGGGACGGAGACCCAGTACTTC
15,TRBJ2-7,TRBD2,TRBV12-3/TRBV12-4,-,CASSYEAGSSYEQYF,TGTGCCAGCAGTTACGAAGCGGGAAGTTCCTACGAGCAGTACTTC
16,TRBJ2-7,TRBD1,TRBV29-1,few,CSVEDPRDSKRSEQYF,TGCAGCGTTGAAGACCCCAGGGACAGTAAAAGAAGCGAGCAGTACTTC
14,TRBJ1-5,-,TRBV19,-,CASSARLGNQPQHF,TGTGCCAGTAGTGCCCGACTGGGCAATCAGCCCCAGCATTTT
15,TRBJ2-5,TRBD2,TRBV20-1,few,CSAPGLAGVRETQYF,TGCAGTGCCCCCGGACTAGCGGGAGTGAGGGAGACCCAGTACTTC
13,TRBJ1-2,-,TRBV20-1,-,CSARDSQALGYTF,TGCAGTGCTAGAGATAGCCAGGCGTTGGGCTACACCTTC
12,TRBJ1-1,-,TRBV6-5,-,CASKDGSTEAFF,TGTGCCAGCAAAGATGGGAGCACTGAAGCTTTCTTT